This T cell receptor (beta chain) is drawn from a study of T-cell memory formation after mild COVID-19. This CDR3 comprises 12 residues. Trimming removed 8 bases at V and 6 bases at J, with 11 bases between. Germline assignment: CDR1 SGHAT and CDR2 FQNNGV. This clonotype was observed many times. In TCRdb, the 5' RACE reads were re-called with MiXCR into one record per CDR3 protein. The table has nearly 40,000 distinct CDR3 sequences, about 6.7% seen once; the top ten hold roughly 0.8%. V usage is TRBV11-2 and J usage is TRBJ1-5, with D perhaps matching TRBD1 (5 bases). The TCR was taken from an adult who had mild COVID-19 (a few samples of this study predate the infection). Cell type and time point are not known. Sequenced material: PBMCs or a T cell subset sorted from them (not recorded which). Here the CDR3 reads CASSHGGQPQHF. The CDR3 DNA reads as TGTGCCAGCTCCCACGGGGGTCAGCCCCAGCATTTT.